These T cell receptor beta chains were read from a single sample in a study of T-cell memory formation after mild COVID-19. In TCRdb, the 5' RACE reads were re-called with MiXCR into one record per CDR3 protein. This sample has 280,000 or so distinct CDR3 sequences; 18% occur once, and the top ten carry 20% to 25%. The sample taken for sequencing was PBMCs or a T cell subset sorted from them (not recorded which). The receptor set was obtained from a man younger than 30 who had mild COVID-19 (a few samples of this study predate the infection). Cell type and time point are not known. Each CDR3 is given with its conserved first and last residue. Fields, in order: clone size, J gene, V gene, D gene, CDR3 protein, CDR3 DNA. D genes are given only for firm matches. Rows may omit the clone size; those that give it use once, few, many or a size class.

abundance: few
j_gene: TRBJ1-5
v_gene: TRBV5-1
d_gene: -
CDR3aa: CASSLDPGQNQPQHF
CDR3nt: TGCGCCAGCAGCTTGGACCCGGGTCAGAACCAGCCCCAGCATTTT

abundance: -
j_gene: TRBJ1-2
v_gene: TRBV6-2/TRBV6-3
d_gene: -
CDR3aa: CASSSPYGYTF
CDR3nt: TGTGCCAGCAGTTCTCCGTATGGCTACACCTTC

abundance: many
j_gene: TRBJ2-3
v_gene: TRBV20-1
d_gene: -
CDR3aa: CSARDYERDTQYF
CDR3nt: TGCAGTGCTAGAGATTACGAACGAGATACGCAGTATTTT

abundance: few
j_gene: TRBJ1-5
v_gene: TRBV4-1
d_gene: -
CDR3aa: CASSTQSGNQPQHF
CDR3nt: TGCGCCAGCAGTACCCAGAGCGGCAATCAGCCCCAGCATTTT

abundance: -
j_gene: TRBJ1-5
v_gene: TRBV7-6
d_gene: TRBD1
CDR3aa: CASSPRTGVGNQPQHF
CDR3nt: TGTGCCAGCAGCCCAAGGACAGGCGTGGGCAATCAGCCCCAGCATTTT

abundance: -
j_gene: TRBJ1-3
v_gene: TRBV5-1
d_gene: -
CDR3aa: CASRDVLLRDTIYF
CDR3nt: TGCGCCAGCAGAGATGTACTCCTTCGGGACACCATATATTTT

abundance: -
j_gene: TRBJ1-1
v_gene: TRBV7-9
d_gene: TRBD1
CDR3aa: CASSFQGENTEAFF
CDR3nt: TGTGCCAGCAGCTTTCAGGGGGAGAACACTGAAGCTTTCTTT

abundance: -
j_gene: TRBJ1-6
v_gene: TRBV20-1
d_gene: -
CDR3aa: CSAALRSYNSPLHF
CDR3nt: TGCAGTGCCGCCCTTCGCTCCTATAATTCACCCCTCCACTTT

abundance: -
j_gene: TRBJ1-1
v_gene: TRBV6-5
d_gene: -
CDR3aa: CASSRGFMNTEAFF
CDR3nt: TGTGCCAGCAGTCGGGGATTCATGAACACTGAAGCTTTCTTT

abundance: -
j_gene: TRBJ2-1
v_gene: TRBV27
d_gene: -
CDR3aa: CASILGQAKGEQFF
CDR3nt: TGTGCCAGCATACTTGGGCAGGCTAAGGGTGAGCAGTTCTTC

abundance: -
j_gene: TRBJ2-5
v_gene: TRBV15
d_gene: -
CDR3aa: CATSPRITQETQYF
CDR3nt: TGTGCCACCTCGCCGCGCATCACTCAAGAGACCCAGTACTTC

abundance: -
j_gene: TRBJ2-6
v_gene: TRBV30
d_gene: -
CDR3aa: CAWSVRDPGANVLTF
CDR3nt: TGTGCCTGGAGTGTAAGGGACCCTGGGGCCAACGTCCTGACTTTC

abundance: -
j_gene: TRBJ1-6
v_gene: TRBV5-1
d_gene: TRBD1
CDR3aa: CASSLARTGVSSPLHF
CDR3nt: TGCGCCAGCAGCTTGGCCCGGACAGGGGTCAGTTCACCCCTCCACTTT

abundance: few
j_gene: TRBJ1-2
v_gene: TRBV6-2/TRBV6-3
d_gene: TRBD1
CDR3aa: CASSTVGTGPYGYTF
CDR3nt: TGTGCCAGCAGTACGGTGGGGACAGGGCCCTATGGCTACACCTTC

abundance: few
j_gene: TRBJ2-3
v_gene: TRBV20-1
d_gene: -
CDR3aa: CSATNTDTQYF
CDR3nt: TGCAGTGCTACCAACACAGATACGCAGTATTTT

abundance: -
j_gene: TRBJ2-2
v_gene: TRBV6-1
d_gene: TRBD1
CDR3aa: CASLDRENTGELFF
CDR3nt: TGTGCCAGTCTAGACAGGGAGAACACCGGGGAGCTGTTTTTT

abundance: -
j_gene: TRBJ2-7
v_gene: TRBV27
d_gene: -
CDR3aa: CASSEGGLGEQYF
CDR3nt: TGTGCCAGTAGTGAGGGGGGCTTAGGCGAGCAGTACTTC

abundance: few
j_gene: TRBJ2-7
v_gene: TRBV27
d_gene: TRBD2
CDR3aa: CASSSDLRRGNNEQYF
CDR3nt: TGTGCCAGCAGTTCCGATCTGAGGCGGGGGAACAACGAGCAGTACTTC

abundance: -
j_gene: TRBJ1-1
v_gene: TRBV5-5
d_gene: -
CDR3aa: CASSLTALNTEAFF
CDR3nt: TGTGCCAGCAGCTTGACAGCGTTGAACACTGAAGCTTTCTTT

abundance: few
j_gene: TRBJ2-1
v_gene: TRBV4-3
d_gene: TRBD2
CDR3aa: CASSQGGGTSGGNEQFF
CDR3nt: TGCGCCAGCAGCCAAGGGGGAGGGACTAGCGGTGGGAATGAGCAGTTCTTC

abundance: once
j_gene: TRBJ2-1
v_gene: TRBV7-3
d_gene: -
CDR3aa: CASSLEGTYNEQFF
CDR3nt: TGTGCCAGCAGCTTAGAGGGAACCTACAATGAGCAGTTCTTC

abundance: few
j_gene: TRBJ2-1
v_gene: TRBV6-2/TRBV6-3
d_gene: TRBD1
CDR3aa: CASNPGQSSYNEQFF
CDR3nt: TGTGCCAGCAACCCGGGACAGTCCTCCTACAATGAGCAGTTCTTC

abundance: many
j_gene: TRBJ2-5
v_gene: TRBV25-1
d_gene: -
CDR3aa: CASSGRDQGETQYF
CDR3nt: TGTGCCAGCAGTGGTCGGGACCAAGGGGAGACCCAGTACTTC

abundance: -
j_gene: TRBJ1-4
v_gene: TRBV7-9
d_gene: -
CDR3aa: CASSLVAAGRRSNEKLFF
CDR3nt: TGTGCCAGCAGCTTAGTAGCGGCAGGGCGGCGGTCTAATGAAAAACTGTTTTTT

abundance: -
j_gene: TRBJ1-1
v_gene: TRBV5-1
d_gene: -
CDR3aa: CASSLDHRLNTEAFF
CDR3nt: TGCGCCAGCAGCTTGGATCACCGATTGAACACTGAAGCTTTCTTT

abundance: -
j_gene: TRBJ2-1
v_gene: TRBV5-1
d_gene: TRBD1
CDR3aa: CASSIGQAYNEQFF
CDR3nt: TGCGCCAGCAGCATCGGACAGGCCTACAATGAGCAGTTCTTC

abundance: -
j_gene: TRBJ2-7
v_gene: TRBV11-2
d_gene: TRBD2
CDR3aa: CASDNGGSYEQYF
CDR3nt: TGTGCCAGCGACAACGGGGGGTCCTACGAGCAGTACTTC

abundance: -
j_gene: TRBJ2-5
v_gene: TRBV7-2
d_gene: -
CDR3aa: CASNSPGHPSQETQYF
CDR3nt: TGTGCCAGCAACTCCCCGGGACATCCCTCCCAAGAGACCCAGTACTTC

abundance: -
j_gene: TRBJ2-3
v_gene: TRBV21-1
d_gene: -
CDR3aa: CASSKVAGNTDTQYF
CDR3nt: TGTGCCAGCAGCAAGGTAGCGGGGAACACAGATACGCAGTATTTT

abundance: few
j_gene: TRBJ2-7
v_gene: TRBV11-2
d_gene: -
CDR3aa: CASSLEWAGNYEQYF
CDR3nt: TGTGCCAGCAGCTTGGAATGGGCCGGGAACTACGAGCAGTACTTC

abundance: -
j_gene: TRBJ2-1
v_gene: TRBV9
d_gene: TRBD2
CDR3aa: CASSPRTSGYNEQFF
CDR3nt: TGTGCCAGCAGCCCCCGGACTAGCGGTTACAATGAGCAGTTCTTC

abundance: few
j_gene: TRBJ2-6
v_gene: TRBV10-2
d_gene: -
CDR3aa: CASSEHPGSGANVLTF
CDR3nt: TGCGCCAGCAGTGAACACCCTGGCTCTGGGGCCAACGTCCTGACTTTC

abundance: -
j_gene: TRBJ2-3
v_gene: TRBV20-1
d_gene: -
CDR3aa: CSAHRYSSTDTQYF
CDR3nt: TGCAGTGCCCACAGGTACTCTAGCACAGATACGCAGTATTTT

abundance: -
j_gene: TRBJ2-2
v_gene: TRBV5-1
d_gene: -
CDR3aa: CASSLAGRYPNTGELFF
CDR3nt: TGCGCCAGCAGCTTGGCTGGCCGTTACCCGAACACCGGGGAGCTGTTTTTT

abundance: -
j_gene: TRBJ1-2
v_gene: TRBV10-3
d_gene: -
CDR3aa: CAGRGGNYGYTF
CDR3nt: TGTGCCGGGAGAGGCGGGAACTATGGCTACACCTTC

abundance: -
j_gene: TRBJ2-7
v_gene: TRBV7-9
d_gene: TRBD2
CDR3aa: CASRPSGGSYYEQYF
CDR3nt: TGTGCCAGCAGACCTAGCGGGGGGTCGTACTACGAGCAGTACTTC

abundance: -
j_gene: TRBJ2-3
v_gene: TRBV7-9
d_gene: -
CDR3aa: CASSLALTDTQYF
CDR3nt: TGTGCCAGCAGCTTAGCCCTTACAGATACGCAGTATTTT

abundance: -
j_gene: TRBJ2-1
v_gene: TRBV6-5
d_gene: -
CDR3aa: CASSYQGNSYNEQFF
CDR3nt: TGTGCCAGCAGTTACCAGGGTAACTCCTACAATGAGCAGTTCTTC

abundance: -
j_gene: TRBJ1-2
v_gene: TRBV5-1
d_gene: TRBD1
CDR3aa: CASSLEGAVDYGYTF
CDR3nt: TGCGCCAGCAGCTTGGAGGGGGCGGTCGACTATGGCTACACCTTC

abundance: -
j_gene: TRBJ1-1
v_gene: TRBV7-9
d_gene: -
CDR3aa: CASSYDRTNTEAFF
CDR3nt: TGTGCCAGCAGCTACGACAGGACCAACACTGAAGCTTTCTTT

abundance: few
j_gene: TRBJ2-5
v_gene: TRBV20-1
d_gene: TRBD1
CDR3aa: CSAPGTGSETQYF
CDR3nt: TGCAGTGCCCCCGGGACAGGGTCAGAGACCCAGTACTTC